This T cell receptor (beta chain) comes out of a study of CD8 T cells in ankylosing spondylitis. This clonotype has just a few counts. Its antigen is undetermined. CDR1 is SGHRS, CDR2 YFSETQ, per germline. Losses at the gene ends were 9 bases for V and 4 bases for J; bases not matched to a gene: 9. CDR3 length equals 14 residues. Study-wide findings and caveats: Reports say disease-linked clones showed up significantly more in matched ankylosing spondylitis synovial fluid. The study identified a TCR beta motif of several highly homologous variants that appeared characteristic of ankylosing spondylitis blood. Disease-linked clones were found to be CD8+ and relatively rare in peripheral blood.

TCRdb reanalysed the 5' RACE reads using MiXCR and keeps one entry per CDR3 protein. The repertoire consists of a few hundred thousand distinct CDR3 sequences, with 15% to 20% occurring once and the leading ten covering around 30%. The sequencing input was blood, either unsorted or a sorted T cell fraction (not recorded which). This receptor was identified in a male donor with ankylosing spondylitis or in good health (not recorded which). The chain uses TRBV5-1 and TRBJ2-2, with TRBD1 identical over 7 bases. CDR3 DNA sequence: TGCGCCACCAACTTAGGGGGCGTCACCGGGGAGCTGTTTTTT. Its translation is CATNLGGVTGELFF.